This TCR beta chain is from a study of type 1 and type 2 diabetes patients. The PCR template was genomic DNA. A primer set of 30 forward and 13 reverse primers amplified the CDR3. TCRdb fed the multiplex PCR reads into MiXCR, producing one record per CDR3 protein. The data hold about 270,000 distinct CDR3 sequences, with around 47% observed a single time. Trimming left V 0 bases short and J 4 bases short, with 6 bases between. The CDR3 covers 13 residues. Germline lookup yields CDR1 MNHEY and CDR2 SMNVEV (reference sequence). The clonotype was recovered from a man aged 18 to 29 with type 2 diabetes. V is TRBV27 and J is TRBJ1-2; D call uncertain. Sample: peripheral blood mononuclear cells (PBMCs). CDR3 sequence (DNA): TGTGCCAGCAGTTTATCGGCTCGCTATGGCTACACCTTC. This codes for CASSLSARYGYTF.